A selection of T cell receptor beta chains follows, all from one sample in a study of blood T cell repertoires in COVID-19. Profiling relied on immunoSEQ multiplex PCR, and the TCRdb table lists in-frame clones only, not all of them. This sample carries around 330,000 clones, 75% to 90% of them seen once, and the ten largest clones take roughly 5.3%. Material: PBMCs or T cells enriched from blood (not recorded which). All receptors come from a man in his sixties who had recovered from COVID-19. Both conserved end residues are part of each CDR3. Each record gives: V gene, J gene, clone size, CDR3 protein. Where a row states a size, it is once, few, many or the class of an expanded clone; other rows omit it.

TRBV19,TRBJ1-5,-,CASSIGTGNQPQHF
TRBV20-1,TRBJ1-2,-,CSASDGTGRHYGYTF
TRBV7-2,TRBJ2-7,-,CASSLEVLAGWEQYF
TRBV6-5,TRBJ2-3,-,CASSYRTSATDTQYF
TRBV7-8,TRBJ2-5,-,CASSLESGFETGQQETQYF
TRBV1,TRBJ2-5,-,CTSSQGQGARETQYF
TRBV5-4,TRBJ2-7,-,CASSSSGRAPHEQYF
TRBV28,TRBJ1-5,-,CARTPGVFNQPQHF
TRBV6-5,TRBJ1-1,-,CASREVQGLLTEAFF
TRBV7-3,TRBJ2-5,-,CASSGGLAGGETQYF
TRBV19,TRBJ2-7,once,CASSIGLTVIAYEQYF
TRBV30,TRBJ2-7,-,CAWSPRDRGKTYEQYF
TRBV29-1,TRBJ2-7,-,CSVGQGGYEQYF
TRBV6-2/TRBV6-3,TRBJ1-4,-,CASSSRQGAGEKLFF
TRBV7-3,TRBJ1-6,-,CASSLLVNSPLHF
TRBV16,TRBJ1-5,-,CASSPGYQPQHF
TRBV5-1,TRBJ2-3,once,CASSLMSRADTQYF
TRBV30,TRBJ2-7,-,CAWSVRVGGPSYEQYF
TRBV29-1,TRBJ1-3,-,CSVDLTGAGNTIYF
TRBV2,TRBJ1-1,-,CASSWDRPLTEAFF
TRBV5-6,TRBJ2-5,-,CASSFPSGTGETQYF
TRBV29-1,TRBJ1-4,once,CSVAGGPGEKLFF
TRBV5-4,TRBJ2-1,-,CASSVSSGPYNEQFF
TRBV28,TRBJ1-2,-,CASKELQGFSYGYTF
TRBV7-9,TRBJ1-3,-,CASSLAGSGNTIYF
TRBV24-1,TRBJ2-1,-,CATSDHGGNSYNEQFF
TRBV3-1/TRBV3-2,TRBJ1-1,-,CASSQWSPNTEAFF
TRBV7-9,TRBJ2-7,-,CASSYGPAGGTSYEQYF
TRBV7-3,TRBJ2-7,-,CASSQPLKRTPFYF
TRBV18,TRBJ2-2,-,CASSPQGGELTGELFF
TRBV7-3,TRBJ2-1,-,CASSSEGTYNEQFF
TRBV19,TRBJ1-6,-,CATRTGNSPLHF
TRBV5-1,TRBJ2-5,-,CASSFTGSREETQYF
TRBV24-1,TRBJ2-2,once,CATSFSGNTGELFF
TRBV5-1,TRBJ2-5,-,CASSQHLETQYF
TRBV23-1,TRBJ2-7,-,CASSPVGGGAQGEQYF
TRBV11-2,TRBJ2-1,-,CASSLTGTGVYEQFF
TRBV19,TRBJ2-7,-,CASSIDYRGANEQYF
TRBV7-3,TRBJ2-2,few,CASSTQLALNTGELFF
TRBV5-4,TRBJ1-1,-,CASSLSRDTEAFF
TRBV13,TRBJ1-1,-,CASSSTGQTEAFF
TRBV3-1/TRBV3-2,TRBJ1-1,-,CASSQAGQGTWAFF
TRBV5-1,TRBJ2-2,-,CASSLAGGRTGELFF
TRBV4-2,TRBJ2-5,-,CASSQDGPSGRETQYF
TRBV2,TRBJ2-5,-,CASSELVGGETQYF
TRBV28,TRBJ1-5,-,CASRPLDRFNQPQHF
TRBV18,TRBJ1-2,-,CASSPTRGGYGYTF
TRBV18,TRBJ2-4,-,CASSSGTGGWQNIQYF
TRBV9,TRBJ2-1,-,CASSVEGDRGREQFF
TRBV12-3/TRBV12-4,TRBJ1-1,-,CAILARDNTEAFF
TRBV9,TRBJ2-1,-,CASSVFSTAGTYNEQFF
TRBV5-1,TRBJ2-2,few,CASSYNPAGVDTGELFF
TRBV5-1,TRBJ1-1,-,CASRVGQGRTEAFF
TRBV6-2/TRBV6-3,TRBJ1-1,-,CASSGTVNTEAFF
TRBV14,TRBJ2-3,once,CASSLPGPSPHGRDTQYF